What follows are 20 T cell receptor beta chains derived from one specimen sequenced in a study of beta chain features in type 1 diabetes. All of the isolated RNA was reverse transcribed, so expressed TCRB transcripts were sequenced. Some clones are missing from TCRdb's copy, which holds only in-frame ones; the method was immunoSEQ multiplex PCR. This sample has about 24,000 clones; roughly 69% occur once, and the top ten carry approximately 2%. Input material: Tregs from blood. The origin of the receptors is a woman between 35 and 50 years old in good health.

This clone was seen only once. The rearrangement links TRBV29-1 to TRBJ2-3; D might be TRBD2 (6 bases). Germline assignment: CDR1 SQVTM and CDR2 ANQGSEA. The CDR3 contains 11 residues. The ends were cut back, 8 bases at V and 6 bases at J, with 12 bases in the middle. For the CDR3, the DNA is TGCAGCTTGGGGGGTTTGGATACGCAGTATTTT. Residues: CSLGGLDTQYF.

This chain links TRBV6-5 with TRBJ1-1, with TRBD1 as a possible D gene (5 bases). Germline CDR1 and CDR2: MNHEY and SVGAGI. The CDR3 has 14 residues. V was clipped by 2 bases and J by 1 base, with 8 bases between them. The CDR3 DNA reads as TGTGCCAGCAGTTACGGAGGGACGAACACTGAAGCTTTCTTT. Translating gives CASSYGGTNTEAFF.

The chain carries TRBV7-9 and TRBJ2-3; D is possibly TRBD2 (5 bases). Germline V gene sequence: CDR1 SEHNR, CDR2 FQNEAQ (reference sequence). The CDR3 spans 12 residues. V lost 4 bases and J 6 bases, leaving 8 bases between the germline ends. The CDR3 is CASSSSGDTQYF. In DNA form, the CDR3 reads TGTGCCAGCAGCTCCTCGGGGGATACGCAGTATTTT.

V is TRBV6-5 and J is TRBJ1-2, with D uncertain. CDR3 size: 12 residues. Germline V gives CDR1 MNHEY, CDR2 SVGAGI. The germline V and J ends were trimmed by 6 bases and 4 bases, with 9 bases remaining between them. DNA of the CDR3: TGTGCCAGCAGAGGACTGATCTATGGCTACACCTTC. As protein: CASRGLIYGYTF.

The rearrangement joins TRBV2 to TRBJ1-5; D is possibly TRBD1 (5 bases). Trimming removed 3 bases at V and 0 bases at J, with 18 bases between. CDR1 SNHLY and CDR2 FYNNEI come from the germline V gene. The CDR3 consists of 18 residues. CDR3: CASSDPGILAYSNQPQHF. The CDR3 DNA reads as TGTGCCAGCAGTGACCCAGGGATATTGGCATATAGCAATCAGCCCCAGCATTTT.

The chain joins TRBV2 to TRBJ1-2; a possible D gene is TRBD1 (6 bases). The CDR3 totals 13 residues. The V end lost 6 bases, the J end lost 4 bases, and 12 bases lay between the germline ends. CDR1 is SNHLY, CDR2 FYNNEI, per germline. The CDR3 DNA reads as TGTGCCAGCAGCGGACAGCTATTCTATGGCTACACCTTC. It encodes CASSGQLFYGYTF.

The V gene is TRBV28, the J gene TRBJ1-4; D unclear. The V end lost 11 bases, the J end lost 8 bases, and 15 bases lay between the germline ends. The CDR3 sequence is 12 residues long. Germline CDR1 and CDR2: MDHEN and SYDVKM. The CDR3 DNA sequence: TGTGCCTCATCGGGGTCCGGGGAAAAACTGTTTTTT. Translating gives CASSGSGEKLFF.

This clone was observed a handful of times. It is unclear where the CDR3 begins or ends on the DNA, so no DNA is shown, and the CDR3 is as TCRdb lists it. V is TRBV12-2 and J is TRBJ1-1. TRBV12-2 is a pseudogene. The CDR3 length is 18 residues, termini included. The CDR3 loop is CASRLPHLVAPGNTEAFF.

The chain carries TRBV6-7 and TRBJ1-5; no definite D call. TRBV6-7 is sorted into the ORF group, with uncertain function. Deletions cut 5 bases from V and 5 bases from J, with 25 bases between. The CDR3 runs to 18 residues. The CDR3 DNA reads TGTGCCAGCAGTACATCCACGAGCTGCAAGGAAGCGGATCAGCCCCAGCATTTT. Amino acid sequence: CASSTSTSCKEADQPQHF.

V gene TRBV7-7 combines with J gene TRBJ2-1; TRBD2 agrees at 10 bases. In germline, CDR1 is SSHAT, CDR2 FNYEAQ (reference sequence). The CDR3 runs to 16 residues. Unmatched junction bases numbered 5, after V lost 5 bases and J lost 1 base. As DNA, the CDR3 is TGTGCCAGCAGCCCCGCACTAGCGGGGTCCTACAATGAGCAGTTCTTC. This translates into CASSPALAGSYNEQFF.

This chain uses TRBV4-1 with TRBJ1-5; a possible D gene is TRBD1 (6 bases). V dropped 1 base and J dropped 0 bases, with 13 bases sitting between them. This CDR3 region has 17 residues. From germline, CDR1 is MGHRA and CDR2 YSYEKL. The CDR3 sequence is CASSQVGGAGSNQPQHF. The CDR3 DNA reads TGCGCCAGCAGCCAAGTTGGGGGCGCGGGTAGCAATCAGCCCCAGCATTTT.

The genes are TRBV19 and TRBJ1-1; 7 positions match TRBD1. Losses at the gene ends were 7 bases for V and 0 bases for J; bases not matched to a gene: 2. This CDR3 spans 13 amino acids. Per germline, CDR1 LNHDA and CDR2 SQIVND (reference sequence). CDR3 region: CASNQGVNTEAFF. The CDR3 coding sequence is TGTGCCAGTAATCAGGGGGTGAACACTGAAGCTTTCTTT.

V and J are TRBV6-1 and TRBJ2-7, with D unclear. The CDR3 has 12 residues. The V end was cut by 2 bases, the J end by 6 bases, with 8 bases between. Germline assignment: CDR1 MNHNS and CDR2 SASEGT. CDR3: CASSERVGEQYF. DNA of the CDR3: TGTGCCAGCAGTGAACGGGTGGGCGAGCAGTACTTC.

The J gene is TRBJ2-7, the V gene TRBV7-9; 10 bases line up with TRBD1. The CDR3 length is 17 residues. Germline assignment: CDR1 SEHNR and CDR2 FQNEAQ (reference sequence). J lost 0 bases, V lost 5 bases, and 10 bases had no gene match. Here the CDR3 DNA reads TGTGCCAGCAGCGCTTCCGCGGGACAGGGGCCCTCCTACGAGCAGTACTTC. Translated, it gives CASSASAGQGPSYEQYF. The whole variable domain, filled in from reference TRBV7-9 and TRBJ2-7, reads DTGVSQNPRHKITKRGQNVTFRCDPISEHNRLYWYRQTLGQGPEFLTYFQNEAQLEKSRLLSDRFSAERPKGSFSTLEIQRTEQGDSAMYLCASSASAGQGPSYEQYFGPGTRLTVT.

V usage is TRBV29-1 and J usage is TRBJ2-2; D call uncertain. The germline V gene has CDR1 SQVTM and CDR2 ANQGSEA. Trimming took 1 base from V and 3 from J, leaving 6 bases between them. The length of the CDR3 is 13 residues. The CDR3 DNA reads as TGCAGCGTTGAAGGCGGTTACACCGGGGAGCTGTTTTTT. Residues: CSVEGGYTGELFF.

This clone appeared a few times. The chain couples TRBV2 to TRBJ1-1, with 7 bases that match TRBD1. There are 14 residues in the CDR3. With 6 bases clipped from V and 11 bases from J, the junction kept 15 bases outside the gene matches. Germline CDR1 reads SNHLY; CDR2 reads FYNNEI. The CDR3 DNA reads TGTGCCAGCAGAGACCTTCCCGGGACAGTGTTGGCTTTCTTT. This translates into CASRDLPGTVLAFF.

The chain carries TRBV7-9 and TRBJ1-1; D gene unclear. CDR1 SEHNR and CDR2 FQNEAQ come from the germline V gene (reference sequence). The CDR3 loop spans 16 amino acids. With 0 bases removed from V and 0 bases from J, the gap between germline ends came to 11 bases. CDR3 in DNA: TGTGCCAGCAGCTTAGCGGGTTTGGCGGTGAACACTGAAGCTTTCTTT. This gives the protein CASSLAGLAVNTEAFF.

This clone was detected a few times. The chain is built from TRBV6-6 and TRBJ2-7; tentatively, D is TRBD2 (6 bases). The V end was cut by 6 bases, the J end by 7 bases, with 19 bases between. CDR3 size: 14 residues. Per germline, CDR1 MNHNY and CDR2 SVGAGI (reference sequence). The CDR3 bases are TGTGCCAGCAGACTAGCAGGGACCCCCTCGGAGCAGTACTTC. Translating gives CASRLAGTPSEQYF.

This CDR3 reads CATLLFGGSTDTQYF. DNA for the CDR3: TGTGCCACCTTGCTTTTCGGGGGGAGCACAGATACGCAGTATTTT. The rearrangement links TRBV15 to TRBJ2-3, with 7 positions matching TRBD2. The V gene's germline CDR1 is LNHNV and CDR2 YYDKDF (reference sequence). This CDR3 contains 15 residues. Trimming took 8 bases from V and 0 from J; bases not matched to a gene: 8. The variable domain in full, with the rest retrieved from reference TRBV15 and TRBJ2-3, is DAMVIQNPRYQVTQFGKPVTLSCSQTLNHNVMYWYQQKSSQAPKLLFHYYDKDFNNEADTPDNFQSRRPNTSFCFLDIRSPGLGDTAMYLCATLLFGGSTDTQYFGPGTRLTVL.

This clone was detected only a few times. V usage is TRBV4-2 and J usage is TRBJ2-7, with TRBD2 identical over 9 bases. From germline, CDR1 is LGHNA and CDR2 YNFKEQ. The trim removed 4 bases at V and 4 bases at J, leaving 17 bases unmatched. The CDR3 loop spans 18 amino acids. The CDR3 DNA reads TGTGCCAGCAGCCCTTCCCGGGGGCTAGCGGGGATAGAGTACGAGCAGTACTTC. This gives the protein CASSPSRGLAGIEYEQYF.